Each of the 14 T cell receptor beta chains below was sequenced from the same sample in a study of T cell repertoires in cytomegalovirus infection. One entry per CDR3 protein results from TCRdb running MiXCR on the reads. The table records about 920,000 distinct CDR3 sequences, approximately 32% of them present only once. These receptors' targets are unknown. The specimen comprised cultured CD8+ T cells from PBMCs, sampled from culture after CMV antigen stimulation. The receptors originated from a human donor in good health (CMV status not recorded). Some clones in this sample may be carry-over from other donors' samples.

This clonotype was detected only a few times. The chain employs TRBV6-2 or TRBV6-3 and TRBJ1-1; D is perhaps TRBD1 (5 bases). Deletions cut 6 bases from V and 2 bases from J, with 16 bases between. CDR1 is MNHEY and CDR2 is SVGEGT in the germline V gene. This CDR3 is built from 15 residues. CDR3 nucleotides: TGTGCCAGCAGCCTTTGGGGGACTCACAACACTGAAGCTTTCTTT. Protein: CASSLWGTHNTEAFF.

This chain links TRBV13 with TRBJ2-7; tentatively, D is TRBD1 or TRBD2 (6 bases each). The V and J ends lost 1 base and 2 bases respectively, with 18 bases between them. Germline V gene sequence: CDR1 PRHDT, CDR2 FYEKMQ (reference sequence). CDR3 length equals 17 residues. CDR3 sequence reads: CASSLVDGGTFTYEQYF. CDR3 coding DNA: TGTGCCAGCAGCTTAGTCGACGGAGGGACATTTACCTACGAGCAGTACTTC.

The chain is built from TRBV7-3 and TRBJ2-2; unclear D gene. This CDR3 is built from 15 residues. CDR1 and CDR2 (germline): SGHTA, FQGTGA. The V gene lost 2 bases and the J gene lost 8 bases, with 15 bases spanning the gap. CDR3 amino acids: CASSLLSFLSGELFF. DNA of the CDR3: TGTGCCAGCAGCTTATTATCTTTCCTGTCGGGGGAGCTGTTTTTT.

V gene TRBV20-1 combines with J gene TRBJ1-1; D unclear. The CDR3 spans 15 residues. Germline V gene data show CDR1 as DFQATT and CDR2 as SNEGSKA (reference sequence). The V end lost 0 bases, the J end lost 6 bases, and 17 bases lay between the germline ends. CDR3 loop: CSARDRAWAVAEAFF. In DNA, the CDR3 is TGCAGTGCTAGAGATAGGGCCTGGGCAGTTGCTGAAGCTTTCTTT.

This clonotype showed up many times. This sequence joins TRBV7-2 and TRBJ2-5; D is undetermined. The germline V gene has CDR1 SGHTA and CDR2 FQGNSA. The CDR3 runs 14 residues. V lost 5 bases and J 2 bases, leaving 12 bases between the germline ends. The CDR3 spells CASSQLRKQETQYF. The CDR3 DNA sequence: TGTGCCAGCAGCCAACTTCGGAAACAAGAGACCCAGTACTTC. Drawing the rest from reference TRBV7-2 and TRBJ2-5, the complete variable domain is GAGVSQSPSNKVTEKGKDVELRCDPISGHTALYWYRQSLGQGLEFLIYFQGNSAPDKSGLPSDRFSAERTGGSVSTLTIQRTQQEDSAVYLCASSQLRKQETQYFGPGTRLLVL.

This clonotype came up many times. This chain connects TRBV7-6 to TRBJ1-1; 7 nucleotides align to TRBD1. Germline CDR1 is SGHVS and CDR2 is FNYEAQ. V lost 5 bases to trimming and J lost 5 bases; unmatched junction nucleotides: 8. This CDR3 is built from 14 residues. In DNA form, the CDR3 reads TGTGCCAGCAGCGCGACAGGGATCAGGACTGAAGCTTTCTTT. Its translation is CASSATGIRTEAFF. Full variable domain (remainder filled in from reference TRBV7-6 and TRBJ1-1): GAGVSQSPRYKVTKRGQDVALRCDPISGHVSLYWYRQALGQGPEFLTYFNYEAQQDKSGLPNDRFSAERPEGSISTLTIQRTEQRDSAMYRCASSATGIRTEAFFGQGTRLTVV.

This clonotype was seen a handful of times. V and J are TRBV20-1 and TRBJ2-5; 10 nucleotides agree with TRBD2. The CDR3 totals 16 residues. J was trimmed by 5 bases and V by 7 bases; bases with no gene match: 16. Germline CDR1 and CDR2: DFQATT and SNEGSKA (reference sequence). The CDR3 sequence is CSVDLGLAGEGETQYF. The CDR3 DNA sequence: TGCAGTGTTGATTTGGGGCTAGCGGGAGAAGGGGAGACCCAGTACTTC.

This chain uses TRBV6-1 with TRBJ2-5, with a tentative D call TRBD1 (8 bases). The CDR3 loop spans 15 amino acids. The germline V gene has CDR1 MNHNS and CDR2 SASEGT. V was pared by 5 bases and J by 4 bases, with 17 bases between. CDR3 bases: TGTGCCAGCAGTAAGAACAGGGGGGGTCGAGAGACCCAGTACTTC. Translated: CASSKNRGGRETQYF.

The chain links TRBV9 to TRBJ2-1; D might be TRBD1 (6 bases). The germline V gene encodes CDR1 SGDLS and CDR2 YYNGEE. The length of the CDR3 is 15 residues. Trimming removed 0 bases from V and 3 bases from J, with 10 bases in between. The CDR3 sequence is CASSVVDSFYNEQFF. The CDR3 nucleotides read TGTGCCAGCAGCGTAGTGGACAGTTTCTACAATGAGCAGTTCTTC.

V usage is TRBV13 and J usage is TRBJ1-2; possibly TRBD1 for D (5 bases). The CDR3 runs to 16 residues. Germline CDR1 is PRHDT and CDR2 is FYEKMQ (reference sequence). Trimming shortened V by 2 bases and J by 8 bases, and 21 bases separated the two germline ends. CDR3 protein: CASSLNTREPSRGYTF. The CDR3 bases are TGTGCCAGCAGCTTAAATACCAGGGAGCCGTCTAGGGGCTACACCTTC.

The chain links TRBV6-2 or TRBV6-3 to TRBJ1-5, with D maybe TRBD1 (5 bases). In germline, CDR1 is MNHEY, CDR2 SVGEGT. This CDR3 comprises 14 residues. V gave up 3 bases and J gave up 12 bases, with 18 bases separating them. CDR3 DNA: TGTGCCAGCAGTTATCGGGGGGGTAAGAAGCACCAGCATTTT. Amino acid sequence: CASSYRGGKKHQHF.

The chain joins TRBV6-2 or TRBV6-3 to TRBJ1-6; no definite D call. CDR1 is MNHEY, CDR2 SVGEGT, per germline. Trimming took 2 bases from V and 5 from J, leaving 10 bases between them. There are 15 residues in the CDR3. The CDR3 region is CASSYGGEDNSPLHF. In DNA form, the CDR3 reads TGTGCCAGCAGTTACGGTGGGGAAGATAATTCACCCCTCCACTTT.

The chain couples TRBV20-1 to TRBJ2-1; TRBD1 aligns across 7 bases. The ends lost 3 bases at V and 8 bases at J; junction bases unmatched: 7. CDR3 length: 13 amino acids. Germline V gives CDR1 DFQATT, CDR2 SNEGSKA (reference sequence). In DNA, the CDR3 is TGCAGTGCTAGGGTCCGACAGGGCTATGAGCAGTTCTTC. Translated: CSARVRQGYEQFF.

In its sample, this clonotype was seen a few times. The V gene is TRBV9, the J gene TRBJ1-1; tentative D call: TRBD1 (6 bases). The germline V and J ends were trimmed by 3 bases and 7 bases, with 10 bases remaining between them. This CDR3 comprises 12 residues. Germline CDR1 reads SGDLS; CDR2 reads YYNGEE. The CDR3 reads CASSGAGHEAFF. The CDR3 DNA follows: TGTGCCAGCAGCGGGGCGGGACATGAAGCTTTCTTT.